A single sample is the source of the 2 T cell receptor beta chains below, sequenced in a study of early T cells in non-severe SARS-CoV-2 infection. TCRdb itself ran the 5' RACE reads through MiXCR, one entry per CDR3 protein. The sample includes roughly 28,000 distinct CDR3 sequences, roughly 5.1% of them seen just once. The sequenced sample consisted of whole blood. These receptors were taken from an adult who was a healthcare worker with PCR-confirmed SARS-CoV-2 infection or an uninfected control (not recorded which).

The chain recombines TRBV7-9 with TRBJ2-7; the match to TRBD1 covers 7 bases. CDR1 and CDR2 from the germline V gene are SEHNR and FQNEAQ (reference sequence). The length of the CDR3 is 14 residues. V trimming: 4 bases; J trimming: 0 bases; junction bases outside the gene matches: 3. CDR3 coding DNA: TGTGCCAGCAGCTCGACAGGGCCCTCCTACGAGCAGTACTTC. Its translation: CASSSTGPSYEQYF. Based on the CDR3 plus reference TRBV7-9 and TRBJ2-7, the full variable domain is DTGVSQNPRHKITKRGQNVTFRCDPISEHNRLYWYRQTLGQGPEFLTYFQNEAQLEKSRLLSDRFSAERPKGSFSTLEIQRTEQGDSAMYLCASSSTGPSYEQYFGPGTRLTVT.

This clonotype was counted between two and nine times. The chain uses TRBV20-1 and TRBJ2-5; 10 bases agree with TRBD2. Germline CDR1 reads DFQATT; CDR2 reads SNEGSKA (reference sequence). J lost 0 bases, V lost 4 bases, and 2 bases had no gene match. The length of the CDR3 is 14 residues. The CDR3 region is CSAKAGGNQETQYF. In DNA, the CDR3 is TGCAGTGCTAAAGCGGGGGGGAACCAAGAGACCCAGTACTTC.